This T cell receptor beta chain was observed in a study of blood T cells in healthy people across ages. General study results and limits: Whereas aged donors had fewer naive CD4+ cells, long-lived donors had more of them and higher diversity. Possibly, changes in expanded clonotypes were confounded because donor CMV status was unknown.

Note on this clonotype: Antigen specificity is unknown.

Per germline, CDR1 DFQATT and CDR2 SNEGSKA (reference sequence). This CDR3 contains 15 residues. The V gene end was trimmed by 2 bases and the J gene end by 3 bases; junction bases not matched to a gene: 6. The second PCR ran about 6 to 12 cycles with a sample-barcoded 5' primer and J-beta primers. Each CDR3 protein gets one entry after TCRdb re-called the 5' RACE reads with MiXCR. The table has fewer than 2,000,000 distinct CDR3 sequences, about 31% seen once. At least 6 million PBMCs were isolated per sample. Per sample, at least 5 micrograms of total RNA were extracted. Sequenced material: blood. The chain couples TRBV20-1 to TRBJ1-5; 8 bases map to TRBD1. The source of this sequence is a woman aged 25 to 45 in good health. Here the CDR3 DNA reads TGCAGTGCTAGAAGAGGGACAGGCGACAATCAGCCCCAGCATTTT. Translating it yields CSARRGTGDNQPQHF.